Listed below are T cell receptor beta chains from one sample, sequenced in a study of T cells in localized non-small cell lung cancer. TCRdb's table, derived via immunoSEQ multiplex PCR, lists solely in-frame clones and lacks some. The table lists roughly 50,000 clones, approximately 90% of them singletons. Specimen: peripheral blood, collected before any cancer treatment. The receptors stem from a man aged 35-75 years with stage I lung adenocarcinoma. CDR3s include the opening cysteine and the closing phenylalanine or tryptophan. Fields, in order: clone size, D gene, V gene, J gene, CDR3 DNA, CDR3 protein. D genes are given only for firm matches. Expanded clones are given a class, and other clones once, few, many or no size at all.

>-|TRBD2|TRBV28|TRBJ2-7
TGTGCCAGCAGTGCTAGCGGGAGGGCCTTATACGAGCAGTACTTC
CASSASGRALYEQYF
>-|TRBD1|TRBV6-4|TRBJ2-3
TGTGCCAGCAGTGACTCGACAGGGCCAGATACGCAGTATTTT
CASSDSTGPDTQYF
>once|-|TRBV28|TRBJ2-7
TGTGCCAGCAGTTTTGCCAGCTCCTACGAGCAGTACTTC
CASSFASSYEQYF
>-|-|TRBV28|TRBJ2-7
TGTGCCAGCCGCCTTGTGGCTAGCTACGAGCAGTACTTC
CASRLVASYEQYF
>once|TRBD1|TRBV30|TRBJ1-5
TGTGCCTGGAGCCCCAGGGGGGGTCAGCCCCAGCATTTT
CAWSPRGGQPQHF
>-|-|TRBV7-3|TRBJ2-3
TGTGCCAGCAGCTTTCAACTATTTGATACGCAGTATTTT
CASSFQLFDTQYF
>-|TRBD2|TRBV19|TRBJ2-7
TGTGCCAGTACCCCGACTAGCGGGAGCCCCTACGAGCAGTACTTC
CASTPTSGSPYEQYF
>-|TRBD1|TRBV5-1|TRBJ2-4
TGCGCCAGCAGCTTGGTCAGGGACAGCAAAAACATTCAGTACTTC
CASSLVRDSKNIQYF
>-|-|TRBV7-9|TRBJ2-5
TGTGCCAGCAGCATGGGGGAGACCCAGTACTTC
CASSMGETQYF
>-|-|TRBV9|TRBJ2-3
TGTGCCAGCAGCGTAGAGGGTAGCTTTGCAGATACGCAGTATTTT
CASSVEGSFADTQYF
>-|-|TRBV7-6|TRBJ2-7
TGTGCCAGCAGCTTAGCGAGGGGGGACAACCCTTTCTACGAGCAGTACTTC
CASSLARGDNPFYEQYF
>-|-|TRBV21-1|TRBJ2-5
TGTGCCAGCAGCAAAGGGCCGGGGACGGGAGAGACCCAGTACTTC
CASSKGPGTGETQYF
>-|-|TRBV18|TRBJ2-3
TGTGCCAGCTCACGCGCGCCGGGCCAAACAGATACGCAGTATTTT
CASSRAPGQTDTQYF
>-|TRBD1|TRBV7-9|TRBJ2-5
TGTGCCAGCAGCGTAGGGGGCGCCGAGACCCAGTACTTC
CASSVGGAETQYF
>-|TRBD1|TRBV7-2|TRBJ2-1
TGTGCCAGCAGCTTAGGGACAGGGACCTACAATGAGCAGTTCTTC
CASSLGTGTYNEQFF
>-|TRBD2|TRBV7-3|TRBJ2-1
TGTGCCAGCAGCTTAACTCCAGCGGGAGCGAATGAGCAGTTCTTC
CASSLTPAGANEQFF
>-|-|TRBV6-1|TRBJ1-2
TGTGCCAGCAGTGCGGTGACAGCTAACTATGGCTACACCTTC
CASSAVTANYGYTF
>-|-|TRBV18|TRBJ1-4
TGTGCCAGCTCACCATTTACAGGGACCCAAAACGAAAAACTGTTTTTT
CASSPFTGTQNEKLFF
>-|TRBD1|TRBV30|TRBJ2-7
TGTGCCTGGGGGCCGGGCAGGGGGACCTCCTACGAGCAGTACTTC
CAWGPGRGTSYEQYF
>-|TRBD1|TRBV27|TRBJ2-7
TGTGCCAGCAGAAACCCGGAGGACAGGGGCCATCGTGGGGAGCAGTACTTC
CASRNPEDRGHRGEQYF
>-|TRBD2|TRBV19|TRBJ2-1
TGTGCCAGTACCGCTAGCGGGACCTCCTACAATGAGCAGTTCTTC
CASTASGTSYNEQFF